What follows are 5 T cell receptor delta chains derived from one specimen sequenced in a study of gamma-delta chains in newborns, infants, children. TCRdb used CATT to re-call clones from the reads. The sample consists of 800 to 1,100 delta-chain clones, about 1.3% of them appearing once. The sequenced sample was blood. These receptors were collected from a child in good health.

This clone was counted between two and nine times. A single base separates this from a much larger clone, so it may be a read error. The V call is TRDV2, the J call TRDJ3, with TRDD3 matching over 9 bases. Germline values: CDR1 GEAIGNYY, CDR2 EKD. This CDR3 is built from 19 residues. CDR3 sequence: CACDQYWGTSSWDTQQMFF. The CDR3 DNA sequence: TGTGCCTGTGACCAGTACTGGGGGACAAGCTCCTGGGACACCCAACAGATGTTTTTC.

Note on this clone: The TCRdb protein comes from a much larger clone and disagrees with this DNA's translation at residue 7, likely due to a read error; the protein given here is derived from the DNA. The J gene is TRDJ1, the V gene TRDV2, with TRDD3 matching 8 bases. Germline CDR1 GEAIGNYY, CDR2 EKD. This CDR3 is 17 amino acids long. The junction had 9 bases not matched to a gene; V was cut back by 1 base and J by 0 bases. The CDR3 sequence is CACDTLAGGPYTDKLIF. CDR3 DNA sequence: TGTGCCTGTGACACTTTGGCTGGGGGACCTTACACCGATAAACTCATCTTT.

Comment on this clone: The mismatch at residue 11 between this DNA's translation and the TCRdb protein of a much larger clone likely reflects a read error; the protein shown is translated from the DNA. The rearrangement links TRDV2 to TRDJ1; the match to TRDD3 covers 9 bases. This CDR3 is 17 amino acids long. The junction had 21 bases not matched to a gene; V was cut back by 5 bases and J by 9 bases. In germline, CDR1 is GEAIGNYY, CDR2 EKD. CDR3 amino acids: CACGGLYWGSHRGELIF. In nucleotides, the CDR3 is TGTGCCTGTGGCGGACTATACTGGGGGAGCCACCGGGGGGAACTCATCTTT.

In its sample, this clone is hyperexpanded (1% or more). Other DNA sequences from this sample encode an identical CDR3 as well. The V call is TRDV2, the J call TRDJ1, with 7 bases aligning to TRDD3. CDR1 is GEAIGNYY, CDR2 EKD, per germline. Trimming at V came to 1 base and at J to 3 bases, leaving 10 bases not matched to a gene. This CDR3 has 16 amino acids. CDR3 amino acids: CACDTVLRDTSDKLIF. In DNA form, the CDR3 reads TGTGCCTGTGACACGGTCCTCAGGGATACATCCGATAAACTCATCTTT.

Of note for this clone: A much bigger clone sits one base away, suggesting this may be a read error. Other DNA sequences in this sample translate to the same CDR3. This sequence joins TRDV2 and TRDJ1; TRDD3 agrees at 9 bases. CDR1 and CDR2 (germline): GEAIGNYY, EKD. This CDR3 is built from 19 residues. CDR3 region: CACDSLRTGGPTGTDKLIF. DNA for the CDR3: TGTGCTTGTGACTCCCTACGTACTGGGGGACCAACGGGCACCGATAAACTCATCTTT.